One T cell receptor beta chain is described in this entry. V gave up 4 bases and J gave up 5 bases; unmatched junction bases: 7. Germline lookup yields CDR1 SGHRS and CDR2 YFSETQ. This CDR3 has 15 amino acids. This specimen belongs to a study of PD-L1 blockade in urothelial cancer. About the study: About 90% of the roughly 29 patients comprised males who had bladder-origin urothelial cancer. Prior chemotherapy regimens per patient numbered 0 to 3. Among blood samples, the median T cell count was around 140,000.

Spiked synthetic TCR analogs estimated absolute template abundance per PCR. TCRdb keeps only in-frame clones here, not all; method: immunoSEQ multiplex PCR. The table lists tens of thousands of clones, 80% to 90% of them singletons, with about 3.8% in the top ten. This sequence joins TRBV5-1 and TRBJ1-2; 11 nucleotides match TRBD1. The source of this sequence is a man between 45 and 60 years old with urothelial cancer. The material was PBMCs, obtained around atezolizumab (anti-PD-L1) treatment. CDR3 loop: CASSLRTGGIYGYTF. The CDR3 DNA is TGCGCCAGCAGCCTACGGACAGGGGGCATTTATGGCTACACCTTC. Full variable domain (missing parts from reference TRBV5-1 and TRBJ1-2): KAGVTQTPRYLIKTRGQQVTLSCSPISGHRSVSWYQQTPGQGLQFLFEYFSETQRNKGNFPGRFSGRQFSNSRSEMNVSTLELGDSALYLCASSLRTGGIYGYTFGSGTRLTVV.